Listed here is a single T cell receptor beta chain. Only a few counts were recorded for this clonotype. Its antigen is currently not known. Per-base qualities were not stored, and no clone one base away is much larger. The library was made by 5' RACE. The listed sequencing device is Illumina HiSeq 2500. A second PCR of about 6 to 12 cycles was run with a J-beta primer mix and a sample-barcoded 5' primer. Each TCR beta cDNA molecule received a unique molecular identifier from a template-switch 5' adaptor carrying 12 random nucleotides. Each sample yielded at least 2.5 million CDR3-containing paired-end reads. First-strand cDNA synthesis was performed from all RNA using the Mint cDNA synthesis kit, with priming by a TRBC-specific oligonucleotide. All cDNA was treated with uracil-DNA glycosylase and then went through a first 18-cycle PCR with the universal primers M1SS and BC2_uni_R. As for the authors' bioinformatics: Each sample was normalized by randomly selecting 1 million high-quality reads, each carrying a distinct molecular identifier. Reads sharing molecular identifiers were discarded rather than binned into consensus sequences. CDR3 identification, clonotype clustering and error correction used MiTCR with a Q25 quality threshold and the strictest error-elimination algorithm. A nonparametric unseen species model with Euler transformation was used to estimate lower-bound total TCR beta diversity. The public reads were reprocessed in TCRdb via fastp at Q25 and MiXCR, keeping in-frame beta chains. A single entry per CDR3 protein holds the most common genes and DNA from its merged rows. TCRdb, not the authors, supplied the V and J calls. The sample table contains about 1,400,000 distinct CDR3 sequences; only one count was recorded for roughly 40% of them. 6.5% to 10% of the sample goes to the ten largest clones.

Donors were under 40 systemically healthy Caucasian individuals from Russia aged roughly 6 to 100 years. Each donor gave about 9.7 milliliters of peripheral blood, drawn into EDTA-treated Vacutainer tubes. Ficoll-Paque density-gradient centrifugation was used to isolate PBMCs, with at least 6.5 million per sample. Trizol reagent was used to extract total RNA from the PBMCs, yielding at least 6 micrograms per sample. The percentages of naive CD45RAhigh/CD27high T cells were determined by flow cytometry on a PBMC aliquot from every donor. The sample belongs to a study of blood T cells in healthy people across ages (dated by TCRdb to the mid-2010s). Notes on the research overall: In model experiments, template switching captured about one uniquely barcoded TCR beta cDNA molecule for every two T cells. Using deep sequencing normalized with unique cDNA molecular identifiers, the study measured how TCR beta repertoire diversity changes with age. Donors were grouped into four age groups: young (average roughly 15 years), middle-aged (over 35), aged (62) and long-lived (about 89). Donors of different ages were randomly distributed across sequencing lanes to avoid experimental bias. Two additional independent replicas of 1 million unique cDNA reads from the same blood draw were analyzed for two donors (one aged 18 to 30 and one aged 80 or older). Summary of the overall study and its limitations: Conclusive comparison of naive and antigen-experienced compartments was prevented by the profiling of bulk unsorted PBMCs. There was a strong correlation between observed TCR beta diversity and the percentage of naive T cells measured by flow cytometry. The CMV infection status of donors was not known, potentially confounding age-related changes in expanded clonotypes. Compared with the aged group, the long-lived group had more naive CD4+ T cells, fewer expanded clones and increased TCR diversity, suggesting age selection. Estimates of total diversity based on one million sequenced T cells were considered lower bounds and underestimates. Observed TCR beta diversity per million T cells fell roughly linearly with age, and a significant reduction was already apparent by age roughly 40.

V trim: 6 bases; J trim: 2 bases; unmatched bases: 15. The germline V gene encodes CDR1 LGHNT and CDR2 FRNRAP. The CDR3 measures 18 amino acids from cysteine to phenylalanine. The read is trimmed to its CDR3 DNA, 54 bases read in frame from base 1. This TCR was recovered from a young woman in good health. The specimen sequenced was blood. Recombination connected TRBV12-5 to TRBJ2-5; TRBD1 fits 10 bases in the junction. The DNA is as follows: TGTGCTAGTGGCCCCGGACAGGGGGGGACCTCTTATCAAGAGACCCAGTACTTC. Translation gives CASGPGQGGTSYQETQYF.